A single sample gave rise to the 11 T cell receptor beta chains below, sequenced in a study of blood T cell repertoires in COVID-19. Profiled with immunoSEQ multiplex PCR; TCRdb holds only in-frame clones, not every one. The data contain about 130,000 clones, around three quarters of them singletons. Material for sequencing was peripheral blood. These receptors all come from a man aged 35-49 years with active or convalescent COVID-19.

The V and J genes are TRBV5-1 and TRBJ1-2, with 7 bases fitting TRBD1. With 0 bases clipped from V and 4 bases from J, the junction kept 0 bases outside the gene matches. CDR3 size: 13 residues. CDR1 SGHRS and CDR2 YFSETQ come from the germline V gene. The CDR3 DNA is TGCGCCAGCAGCTTGGAGGGGGCCTATGGCTACACCTTC. Protein sequence: CASSLEGAYGYTF.

This clone was found once. The chain combines TRBV5-1 with TRBJ1-6, with D perhaps TRBD1 (5 bases). CDR1 SGHRS and CDR2 YFSETQ come from the germline V gene. Between the trimmed V and J ends, which lost 3 bases and 6 bases, there was a span of 13 bases. This CDR3 has 15 residues. The CDR3 sequence: CASSSRQSANSPLHF. Here the CDR3 DNA reads TGCGCCAGCAGCTCGAGACAGTCAGCTAATTCACCCCTCCACTTT.

The rearrangement joins TRBV5-1 to TRBJ1-2; TRBD1 matches 7 bases. Germline V lookup: CDR1 SGHRS, CDR2 YFSETQ. The CDR3 consists of 13 residues. Losses at the gene ends were 3 bases for V and 7 bases for J; bases not matched to a gene: 6. CDR3 in amino acids: CASSSPTGAGYTF. The CDR3 region has the DNA TGCGCCAGCAGCTCCCCCACAGGGGCTGGCTACACCTTC. Drawing the rest from reference TRBV5-1 and TRBJ1-2, the complete variable domain is KAGVTQTPRYLIKTRGQQVTLSCSPISGHRSVSWYQQTPGQGLQFLFEYFSETQRNKGNFPGRFSGRQFSNSRSEMNVSTLELGDSALYLCASSSPTGAGYTFGSGTRLTVV.

The chain uses TRBV27 and TRBJ2-7; D remains unclear. Per the germline V gene, CDR1 is MNHEY and CDR2 is SMNVEV (reference sequence). Trimming shortened V by 0 bases and J by 3 bases, and 9 bases separated the two germline ends. The CDR3 spans 14 residues. The chain's CDR3 is CASSLSAEYYEQYF. The CDR3, as DNA: TGTGCCAGCAGTTTATCGGCAGAATACTACGAGCAGTACTTC.

The chain carries TRBV4-2 and TRBJ2-7; 9 bases map to TRBD2. The CDR3 is 15 amino acids. Germline V gene lookup returns CDR1 LGHNA and CDR2 YNFKEQ. The V segment lost 0 bases and the J segment 5 bases; nucleotides outside the gene matches: 5. CDR3 sequence reads: CASSQDGTSNDEQYF. In nucleotides, the CDR3 is TGTGCCAGCAGCCAAGACGGGACTAGCAACGACGAGCAGTACTTC.

The rearrangement links TRBV30 to TRBJ2-3; the match to TRBD1 covers 8 bases. This CDR3 is 17 amino acids long. V dropped 5 bases and J dropped 0; count of bases not matched to a gene: 13. Per germline, CDR1 GTSNPN and CDR2 SVGIG (reference sequence). The chain's CDR3 is CAWGHSTGGTSTDTQYF. The CDR3 DNA reads as TGTGCCTGGGGCCACTCTACAGGGGGAACTAGCACAGATACGCAGTATTTT.

This clone was recorded at least ten times. Additional DNA sequences in this sample encode the identical CDR3. The chain couples TRBV4-1 to TRBJ1-1, with D hard to call. This CDR3 spans 15 amino acids. Germline loops: CDR1 MGHRA, CDR2 YSYEKL. Trimming removed 1 base at V and 1 base at J, with 10 bases between. The CDR3 region is CASSQGGPSNTEAFF. The CDR3 DNA sequence: TGCGCCAGCAGCCAAGGCGGCCCCTCGAACACTGAAGCTTTCTTT.

The chain carries TRBV27 and TRBJ1-4, with 9 bases matching TRBD1. Per the germline V gene, CDR1 is MNHEY and CDR2 is SMNVEV (reference sequence). The CDR3 runs to 15 residues. J gave up 8 bases and V 3 bases, and 7 bases lay outside the gene matches. CDR3 loop: CASSFSGTGSEKLFF. CDR3 in DNA: TGTGCCAGCAGTTTCTCCGGGACAGGGAGCGAAAAACTGTTTTTT.

This clone was observed a few times. This rearrangement joins TRBV19 to TRBJ1-5; TRBD1 matches 10 bases. The CDR3 runs 16 residues. Per germline, CDR1 LNHDA and CDR2 SQIVND (reference sequence). V was pared by 5 bases and J by 2 bases, with 6 bases of the junction left unmatched. CDR3 region: CASSSTGGIGNQPQHF. In DNA form, the CDR3 reads TGTGCCAGTAGTTCGACAGGGGGCATAGGCAATCAGCCCCAGCATTTT.

The J gene is TRBJ1-5, the V gene TRBV24-1; 7 nucleotides match TRBD1. The CDR3 is made up of 16 amino acids. CDR1 is KGHDR and CDR2 is SFDVKD in the germline V gene. Trimming removed 4 bases from V and 6 bases from J; junction bases left unmatched: 11. DNA for the CDR3: TGTGCCACCAGTGACGCAGGCCAGACAGGGCTTCAGCCCCAGCATTTT. It codes for CATSDAGQTGLQPQHF.

This clone was detected a few times. V gene TRBV7-2 combines with J gene TRBJ1-6, with D possibly matching TRBD1 (6 bases). Trimming left V 5 bases short and J 7 bases short, with 21 bases between. The CDR3 spans 17 residues. The germline gives CDR1 SGHTA, CDR2 FQGNSA. The CDR3 DNA reads as TGTGCCAGCAGCCCGATCGGTCAAAAAAGGGGGAATTCACCCCTCCACTTT. Translated: CASSPIGQKRGNSPLHF.